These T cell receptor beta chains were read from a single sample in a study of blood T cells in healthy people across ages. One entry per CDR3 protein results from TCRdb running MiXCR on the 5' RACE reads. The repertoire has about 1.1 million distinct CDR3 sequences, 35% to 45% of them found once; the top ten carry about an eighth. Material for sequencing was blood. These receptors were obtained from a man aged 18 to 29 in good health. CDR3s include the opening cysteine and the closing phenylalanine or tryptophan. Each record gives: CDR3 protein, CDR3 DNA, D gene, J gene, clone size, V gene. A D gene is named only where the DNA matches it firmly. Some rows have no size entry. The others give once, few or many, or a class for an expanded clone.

CDR3: CASGLEGQGDTQYF; DNA: TGTGCTAGTGGTTTGGAAGGACAGGGCGATACGCAGTATTTT; D: TRBD1; J: TRBJ2-3; size: NA; V: TRBV12-5
CDR3: CSVEEGGIYEQYF; DNA: TGCAGCGTTGAAGAGGGGGGGATCTACGAGCAGTACTTC; D: TRBD2; J: TRBJ2-7; size: few; V: TRBV29-1
CDR3: CSARRQNYEQYF; DNA: TGCAGTGCCCGCCGACAGAACTACGAGCAGTACTTC; D: NA; J: TRBJ2-7; size: few; V: TRBV20-1
CDR3: CASSERDEGFYEQYF; DNA: TGTGCCAGCAGTGAGAGAGATGAGGGATTCTACGAGCAGTACTTC; D: NA; J: TRBJ2-7; size: NA; V: TRBV6-1
CDR3: CSARRISSYEQYF; DNA: TGCAGTGCTAGACGGATCAGCTCCTACGAGCAGTACTTC; D: NA; J: TRBJ2-7; size: NA; V: TRBV20-1
CDR3: CASSFLSVGRPGYGYTF; DNA: TGTGCCAGCAGCTTTCTATCCGTCGGACGTCCGGGCTATGGCTACACCTTC; D: NA; J: TRBJ1-2; size: few; V: TRBV5-6
CDR3: CASSQGFGTEAFF; DNA: TGTGCCAGCAGCCAAGGTTTCGGCACTGAAGCTTTCTTT; D: NA; J: TRBJ1-1; size: NA; V: TRBV3-1
CDR3: CASSLTDRDTATNEKLFF; DNA: TGTGCCAGCAGCTTAACGGACAGGGATACGGCAACTAATGAAAAACTGTTTTTT; D: TRBD1; J: TRBJ1-4; size: few; V: TRBV7-9
CDR3: CASSLEGTPINYGYTF; DNA: TGTGCCAGCAGCTTAGAAGGGACTCCTATCAACTATGGCTACACCTTC; D: NA; J: TRBJ1-2; size: NA; V: TRBV7-2
CDR3: CASSLLTGKSSGYGYTF; DNA: TGTGCCAGCAGTTTACTGACAGGCAAGAGCAGTGGCTATGGCTACACCTTC; D: NA; J: TRBJ1-2; size: NA; V: TRBV27
CDR3: CASSPRLEGEQFF; DNA: TGTGCCAGCAGCCCGAGACTAGAAGGGGAGCAGTTCTTC; D: NA; J: TRBJ2-1; size: few; V: TRBV14
CDR3: CASSLARRQINYGYTF; DNA: TGTGCCAGCAGCTTAGCCCGGAGACAGATAAACTATGGCTACACCTTC; D: NA; J: TRBJ1-2; size: NA; V: TRBV13
CDR3: CASSQSLAGGLNSGELFF; DNA: TGCGCCAGCAGCCAATCACTAGCGGGGGGGCTTAACTCCGGGGAGCTGTTTTTT; D: TRBD2; J: TRBJ2-2; size: NA; V: TRBV4-3
CDR3: CASSDRANEQFF; DNA: TGTGCCAGCAGCGACCGAGCCAATGAGCAGTTCTTC; D: NA; J: TRBJ2-1; size: few; V: TRBV6-1
CDR3: CASSQAGQDEKLFF; DNA: TGCGCCAGCAGCCAAGCTGGACAGGATGAAAAACTGTTTTTT; D: TRBD1; J: TRBJ1-4; size: few; V: TRBV5-1
CDR3: CASSLARAVSTDAEYF; DNA: TGTGCCAGCAGTTTAGCGCGAGCGGTGAGCACAGATGCGGAGTATTTT; D: NA; J: TRBJ2-3; size: NA; V: TRBV12-3/TRBV12-4
CDR3: CASSLARGGETQYF; DNA: TGTGCCAGCAGTTTAGCCAGGGGAGGGGAGACCCAGTACTTC; D: NA; J: TRBJ2-5; size: once; V: TRBV12-3/TRBV12-4
CDR3: CASSWTGTNQPQHF; DNA: TGTGCCAGCAGTTGGACAGGGACCAATCAGCCCCAGCATTTT; D: TRBD1; J: TRBJ1-5; size: few; V: TRBV27
CDR3: CASSLGFEESGGDQPQHF; DNA: TGTGCCAGCAGTTTAGGGTTTGAGGAGTCAGGGGGGGATCAGCCCCAGCATTTT; D: TRBD1; J: TRBJ1-5; size: NA; V: TRBV28
CDR3: CASTSAWGADTQYF; DNA: TGTGCCAGCACCTCAGCGTGGGGGGCAGATACGCAGTATTTT; D: NA; J: TRBJ2-3; size: once; V: TRBV12-3/TRBV12-4
CDR3: CASKNAGTGYGYTF; DNA: TGTGCCAGCAAGAACGCCGGGACAGGGTATGGCTACACCTTC; D: TRBD1; J: TRBJ1-2; size: few; V: TRBV6-1
CDR3: CASSFGQGTRDEQFF; DNA: TGTGCCAGCAGCTTTGGACAGGGTACGAGAGATGAGCAGTTCTTC; D: TRBD1; J: TRBJ2-1; size: NA; V: TRBV11-1
CDR3: CSVGPRREETQYF; DNA: TGCAGCGTTGGGCCAAGGAGGGAGGAGACCCAGTACTTC; D: NA; J: TRBJ2-5; size: NA; V: TRBV29-1
CDR3: CASRVAGGLGDTQYF; DNA: TGTGCCAGCAGGGTAGCGGGGGGTCTAGGAGATACGCAGTATTTT; D: TRBD2; J: TRBJ2-3; size: NA; V: TRBV5-4
CDR3: CSVKMGEPEAFF; DNA: TGCAGTGTCAAGATGGGGGAGCCTGAAGCTTTCTTT; D: NA; J: TRBJ1-1; size: NA; V: TRBV20-1
CDR3: CASSVDSGGPYNEQFF; DNA: TGTGCCAGTAGCGTGGATAGCGGGGGACCCTACAATGAGCAGTTCTTC; D: TRBD2; J: TRBJ2-1; size: few; V: TRBV19
CDR3: CASSLRGSGDTEAFF; DNA: TGTGCCAGCAGCCTCAGGGGTTCAGGGGACACTGAAGCTTTCTTT; D: NA; J: TRBJ1-1; size: few; V: TRBV13
CDR3: CASGAQGVPEAFF; DNA: TGCGCCAGCGGGGCCCAGGGTGTCCCTGAAGCTTTCTTT; D: NA; J: TRBJ1-1; size: few; V: TRBV5-1
CDR3: CASSKREIGDSNSPLHF; DNA: TGTGCCAGCAGCAAAAGAGAAATTGGAGATTCTAATTCACCCCTCCACTTT; D: NA; J: TRBJ1-6; size: NA; V: TRBV21-1
CDR3: CSVGVWDAVNYGYTF; DNA: TGCAGCGTTGGAGTCTGGGACGCCGTCAACTATGGCTACACCTTC; D: NA; J: TRBJ1-2; size: many; V: TRBV29-1
CDR3: CASSPGQGAYEQFF; DNA: TGTGCCAGCAGCCCGGGACAGGGGGCTTATGAGCAGTTCTTC; D: TRBD1; J: TRBJ2-1; size: once; V: TRBV7-8
CDR3: CASSLAAIYTDTQYF; DNA: TGTGCCAGCAGCTTAGCGGCTATCTACACAGATACGCAGTATTTT; D: NA; J: TRBJ2-3; size: NA; V: TRBV7-9
CDR3: CASSRWGQGSYGYTF; DNA: TGCGCCAGCAGCCGCTGGGGACAGGGATCCTATGGCTACACCTTC; D: TRBD1; J: TRBJ1-2; size: NA; V: TRBV5-1
CDR3: CATSDKDEQFF; DNA: TGTGCCACCAGTGACAAGGATGAGCAGTTCTTC; D: NA; J: TRBJ2-1; size: NA; V: TRBV24-1
CDR3: CASSLAWGNGQPQHF; DNA: TGTGCCAGCAGCTTGGCCTGGGGAAATGGGCAGCCCCAGCATTTT; D: NA; J: TRBJ1-5; size: NA; V: TRBV5-5
CDR3: CASSIHGQGDYEQYF; DNA: TGTGCCAGCAGTATCCACGGACAGGGGGACTACGAGCAGTACTTC; D: TRBD1; J: TRBJ2-7; size: NA; V: TRBV12-3/TRBV12-4
CDR3: CSVTGGGSYNEQFF; DNA: TGCAGCGTTACCGGCGGGGGTTCCTACAATGAGCAGTTCTTC; D: TRBD2; J: TRBJ2-1; size: NA; V: TRBV29-1
CDR3: CASSPRPGGYTF; DNA: TGTGCCAGCAGTCCCCGACCCGGTGGCTACACCTTC; D: NA; J: TRBJ1-2; size: few; V: TRBV5-4
CDR3: CASSVSSRDGYTF; DNA: TGTGCCAGCAGTGTATCCTCGCGAGACGGCTACACCTTC; D: NA; J: TRBJ1-2; size: few; V: TRBV12-3/TRBV12-4
CDR3: CASSPSIGELFF; DNA: TGTGCCAGCAGCCCATCAATCGGGGAGCTGTTTTTT; D: NA; J: TRBJ2-2; size: NA; V: TRBV7-3
CDR3: CASSYFSSLAFF; DNA: TGTGCCAGCAGTTACTTTAGCTCCTTGGCTTTCTTT; D: NA; J: TRBJ1-1; size: few; V: TRBV6-6